The entry below gives a single T cell receptor beta chain sequence along with its context. Its antigen is unknown. Trimming pared 0 bases from V and 5 bases from J, leaving 4 bases between. Germline CDR1 and CDR2: SGDLS and YYNGEE. The CDR3 is made up of 12 amino acids. The method was immunoSEQ multiplex PCR; TCRdb's version includes in-frame clones alone and lacks a portion of them. The sample contains tens of thousands of clones, around 79% of which appear only once. The data belong to a study of vaccination effects on CD4 cells after COVID-19. Study as a whole: Two-dose vaccination with either BNT162b2 or mRNA-1273 was given to the participants.

Pools of viral peptides were used by the ViraFEST assay to expand antigen-specific CD4+ T cells ahead of sequencing. Subsequent to about 10 days of culture, CD4+ T cells were isolated. Each vaccine recipient was nucleocapsid antibody negative and had no prior SARS-CoV-2 infection. Every well got around 2 million PBMC, which were grown with around 11 IU/ml IL-2 and about 9.5 ug/ml peptides. The study's findings and limits: In the late period after vaccination, infection- and vaccine-induced clones contracted markedly.

The gene calls are TRBV9 and TRBJ2-3; D remains ambiguous. Here the sequenced sample was CD4+ T cells from PBMCs cultured with SARS-CoV-2 spike peptides, taken before COVID-19 vaccination. The sequence was collected from a human donor who received a COVID-19 vaccine. CDR3 in DNA: TGTGCCAGCAGCGTAGGTATAGATACGCAGTATTTT. It codes for CASSVGIDTQYF.